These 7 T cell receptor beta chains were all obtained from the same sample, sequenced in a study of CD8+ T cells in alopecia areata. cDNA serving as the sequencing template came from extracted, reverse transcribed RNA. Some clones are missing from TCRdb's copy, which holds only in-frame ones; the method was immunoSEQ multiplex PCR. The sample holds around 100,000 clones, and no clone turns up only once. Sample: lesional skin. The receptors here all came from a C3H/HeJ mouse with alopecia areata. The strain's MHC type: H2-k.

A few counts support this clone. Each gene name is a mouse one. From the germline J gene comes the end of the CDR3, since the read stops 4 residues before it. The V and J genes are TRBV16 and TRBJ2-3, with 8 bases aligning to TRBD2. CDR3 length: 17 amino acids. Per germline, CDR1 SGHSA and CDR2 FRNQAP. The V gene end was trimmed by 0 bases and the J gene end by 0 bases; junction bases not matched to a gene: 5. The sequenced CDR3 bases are TGTGCAAGCAGCTTAGATAGGTTGGGGGGGAGTGCAGAA. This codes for CASSLDRLGGSAE. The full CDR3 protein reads CASSLDRLGGSAETLYF.

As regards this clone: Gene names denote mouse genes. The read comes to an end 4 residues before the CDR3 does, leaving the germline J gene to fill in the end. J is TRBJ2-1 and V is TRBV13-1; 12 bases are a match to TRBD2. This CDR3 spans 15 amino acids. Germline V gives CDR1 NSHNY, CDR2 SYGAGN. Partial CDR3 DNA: TGTGCCAGCAGTGGTAGGGACTGGGGGGACGCT. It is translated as CASSGRDWGDA. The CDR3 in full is CASSGRDWGDAEQFF.

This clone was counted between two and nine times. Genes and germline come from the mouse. The sequenced CDR3 bases are TGTGCCAGCAGTGGACAGGGGAACGAA. It yields the protein CASSGQGNE. The full CDR3 is CASSGQGNERLFF. The chain has TRBV13-1 and TRBJ1-4; 8 nucleotides match TRBD1. Read sequence stops 4 residues before the CDR3 end, and the germline J gene provides the missing end. There are 13 residues in the CDR3. V lost 3 bases to trimming and J lost 5 bases; unmatched junction nucleotides: 0. From germline, CDR1 is NSHNY and CDR2 SYGAGN.

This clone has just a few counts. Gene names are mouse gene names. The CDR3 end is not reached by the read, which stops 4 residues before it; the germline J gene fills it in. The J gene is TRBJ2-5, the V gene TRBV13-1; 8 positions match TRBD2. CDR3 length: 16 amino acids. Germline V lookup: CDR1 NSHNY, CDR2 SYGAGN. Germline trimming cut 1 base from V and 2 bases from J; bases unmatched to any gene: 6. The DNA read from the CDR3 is TGTGCCAGCAGTGATCGCCTGGGGGGAGGCCAAGAC. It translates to CASSDRLGGGQD. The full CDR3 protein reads CASSDRLGGGQDTQYF.

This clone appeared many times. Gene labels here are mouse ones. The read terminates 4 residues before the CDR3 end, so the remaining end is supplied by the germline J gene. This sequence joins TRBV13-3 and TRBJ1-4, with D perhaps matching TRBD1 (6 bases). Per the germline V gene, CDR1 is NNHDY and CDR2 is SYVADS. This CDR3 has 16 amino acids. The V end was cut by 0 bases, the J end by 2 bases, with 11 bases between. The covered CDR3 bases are TGTGCCAGCAGTGATGCGCTGGACAGATCCAACGAA. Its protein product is CASSDALDRSNE. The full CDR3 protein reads CASSDALDRSNERLFF.

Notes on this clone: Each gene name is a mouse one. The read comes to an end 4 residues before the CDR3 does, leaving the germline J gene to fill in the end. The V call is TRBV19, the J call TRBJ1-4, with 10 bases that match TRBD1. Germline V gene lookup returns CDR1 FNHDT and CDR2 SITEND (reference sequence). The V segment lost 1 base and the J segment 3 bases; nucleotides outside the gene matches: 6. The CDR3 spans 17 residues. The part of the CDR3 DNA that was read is TGTGCCAGCAGTATAACCGGGACAGGGGTGACCAACGAA. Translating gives CASSITGTGVTNE. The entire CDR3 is CASSITGTGVTNERLFF.

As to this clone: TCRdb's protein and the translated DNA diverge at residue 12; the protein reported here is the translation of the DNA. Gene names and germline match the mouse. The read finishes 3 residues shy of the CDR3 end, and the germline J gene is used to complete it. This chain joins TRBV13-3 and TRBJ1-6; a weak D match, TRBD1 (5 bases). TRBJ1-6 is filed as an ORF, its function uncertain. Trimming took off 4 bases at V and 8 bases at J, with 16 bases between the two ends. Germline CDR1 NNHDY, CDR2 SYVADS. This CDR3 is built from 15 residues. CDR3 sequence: CASSPRQGGDSPLYF. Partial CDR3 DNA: TGTGCCAGCAGTCCTCGCCAGGGAGGGGATTCGCCC.